This TCR beta chain was profiled in a study of blood T cell repertoires in COVID-19 (dated by TCRdb to between 2020 and 2021). Regarding the complete study: Collaborator samples came from the United States, Italy and Spain and covered acute and convalescent phases of COVID-19. The prospective study material was composed of cDNA or gDNA derived from T cells, B-cell-depleted T cells, or PBMCs. Deeply sampled blood TCRbeta repertoires from subjects exposed to, actively infected with, or recovered from COVID-19 were included in the dataset. A freely available public database, intended as a resource for researchers studying the immune response to SARS-CoV-2, is where the repertoires were released. Samples were obtained from the ongoing ImmuneRACE study (first 160 participants) and from 950 to 1,500 subjects provided by 6 global collaborators. Sample metadata almost always included a de-identified subject ID, COVID-19 status, age in years and sex. Where HLA class I and class II types were available, the types were taken from metadata supplied by the sample provider, not from assay-based typing. What the work shows at the level of the full study, not this receptor alone: Clinical and demographic metadata were provided uncurated, with the amount varying by source and participant.

The immunoSEQ Assay, a bias-controlled multiplex PCR, was used to amplify TCRbeta CDR3 regions from genomic DNA. In the original analysis: Nucleated cell counts per sample were estimated from amplification of reference gene primers within the assay. To quantify the absolute abundance of each unique TCRbeta CDR3 rearrangement, sequence reads were collapsed and filtered. For each sample, productive Simpson clonality was calculated as the square root of Simpson's diversity index over productive rearrangements. This is the immuneACCESS table as TCRdb keeps it, with only in-frame sequences that have V and J called. A part of the clones is gone; compared with another copy, unresolved V genes explain less than half, and the rest is unexplained. The V and J calls and clone size are taken from that table; D and trimming were inferred from the DNA. In this sample the table shows around 140,000 clones, about 83% of which occur a single time. More than 3% of the sample goes to the ten largest clones.

Taken from the germline V gene, the CDR1 and CDR2 loops are MGHDK and SYGVNS. From cysteine to phenylalanine, the CDR3 is 12 amino acids long. Only the CDR3 region is kept as DNA, spanning 36 bases read in frame from base 1. V loses 7 bases, J loses 4 bases, and the germline ends lie 9 bases apart. Enrolling through a virtual design, the prospective study's participants ranged in age from roughly 18 to 90 years and lived across 20 to 30 United States geographic areas. To assign participants to cohorts, the prospective study relied on clinical history that participants themselves reported in a screening survey and a study questionnaire. Each participant in the prospective study had whole blood, serum and a nasopharyngeal or oropharyngeal swab collected by mobile phlebotomists. Over a roughly 2-month period, participants in the prospective study had the option of providing additional blood draws and questionnaires. Before DNA extraction, blood samples from the prospective study were shipped at room temperature or frozen.

With regard to this clone: Its antigen specificity is not known. No per-base quality is available; no much larger clone lies one base away.

Rearrangement joined TRBV25-1 to TRBJ2-3; the D gene is possibly TRBD2, with 6 bases matching. The source of this sequence is a woman aged 45-60 years with acute COVID-19. The sample consisted of PBMCs or T cells enriched from blood (not recorded which). CDR3 region: CASTRDSDTQYF. The DNA sequence follows: TGTGCCAGCACCCGGGACTCAGATACGCAGTATTTT.